This T cell receptor beta chain was found in a study of beta chain features in type 1 diabetes. The study's findings and limits: Fewer insertions but more deletions were seen at VDJ junctions in type 1 diabetes patients. Healthy donors had naive, central memory and Treg TCRB repertoires that appeared less similar than those seen among patients.

From germline, CDR1 is SNHLY and CDR2 FYNNEI. The length of the CDR3 is 14 residues. V was shortened by 10 bases and J by 2 bases, with 17 bases between the two germline ends. Sorted cells reached over 95% purity in every population. In its sample, this clone was seen a few times. As yet, its antigen is unknown. The study reverse transcribed the entire isolated RNA, so it sequenced expressed TCRB transcripts. The data were produced by immunoSEQ multiplex PCR, yet TCRdb's version contains in-frame clones alone and is incomplete. The sample has roughly 450,000 clones, around 10% seen once. This chain joins TRBV2 and TRBJ1-2; a possible D gene is TRBD1 (5 bases). The receptor comes from a woman between 18 and 29 years old in good health. Sequencing was carried out using naive CD4+ T cells from blood. The CDR3 loop reads CATLPGRRNYGYTF. DNA for the CDR3: TGTGCCACCCTACCGGGACGGAGGAACTATGGCTACACCTTC.